A single sample gave rise to the 21 T cell receptor beta chains below, sequenced in a study of T-cell reconstitution after alpha-beta-depleted transplantation in children. Preparation of the TCRbeta library was carried out with unique molecular identifiers. TCRdb independently ran MiXCR on the PCR reads; one entry per CDR3 protein. The table has around 700,000 distinct CDR3 sequences, around 13% seen once; the top ten hold 0.79%. Here the sequenced sample was PBMCs, taken before TCRalphabeta/CD19-depleted stem cell transplant. All receptors come from a girl aged 2-15 years with congenital amegakaryocytic thrombocytopenia, due to receive a stem cell transplant.

V gene TRBV3-1 combines with J gene TRBJ2-5, with 7 bases identical to TRBD1. Trimming at V came to 1 base and at J to 1 base, leaving 6 bases not matched to a gene. The CDR3 consists of 16 residues. Per germline, CDR1 LGHDT and CDR2 YNNKEL (reference sequence). The CDR3 DNA sequence: TGTGCCAGCAGCCAAGGAGACAGGGCCCTCCAAGAGACCCAGTACTTC. Its protein product is CASSQGDRALQETQYF.

This clonotype was counted at least ten times. The chain has TRBV5-1 and TRBJ2-2; D unclear. Trimming left V 4 bases short and J 4 bases short, with 14 bases between. CDR1 and CDR2 from the germline V gene are SGHRS and YFSETQ. CDR3 size: 15 residues. CDR3 nucleotides: TGCGCCAGCAGCCCCCTAGGCTTAGGCACCGGGGAGCTGTTTTTT. Residues: CASSPLGLGTGELFF.

The J gene is TRBJ2-7, the V gene TRBV5-1, with 11 bases lining up with TRBD2. This CDR3 comprises 16 residues. V was pared by 1 base and J by 6 bases, with 9 bases of the junction left unmatched. Germline values: CDR1 SGHRS, CDR2 YFSETQ. The CDR3 sequence is CASSLPLAGGGLEQYF. The CDR3, as DNA: TGCGCCAGCAGCTTGCCCCTAGCGGGAGGAGGCCTCGAGCAGTACTTC.

This clonotype was detected once. V is TRBV14 and J is TRBJ2-5; maybe TRBD2 (6 bases). The germline gives CDR1 SGHDN, CDR2 FVKESK. The CDR3 consists of 15 residues. The V end was cut by 2 bases, the J end by 3 bases, with 13 bases between. CDR3 region: CASSQYVAGKETQYF. The CDR3 coding sequence is TGTGCCAGCAGCCAATATGTGGCGGGGAAAGAGACCCAGTACTTC.

The V gene is TRBV5-6, the J gene TRBJ1-5; no clear D gene. From germline, CDR1 is SGHDT and CDR2 YYEEEE. Between the trimmed V and J ends, which lost 2 bases and 4 bases, there was a span of 7 bases. CDR3 length: 13 residues. The CDR3 sequence is CASSFSPNQPQHF. In DNA form, the CDR3 reads TGTGCCAGCAGCTTCTCACCTAATCAGCCCCAGCATTTT.

This clonotype was counted a few times. The rearrangement links TRBV20-1 to TRBJ2-5; TRBD1 matches 9 bases. Germline values: CDR1 DFQATT, CDR2 SNEGSKA (reference sequence). The junction had 9 bases not matched to a gene; V was cut back by 6 bases and J by 7 bases. The CDR3 is 13 residues long. The CDR3 region is CSAGERTGVTQYF. The CDR3 DNA is TGCAGTGCAGGAGAACGGACAGGGGTGACCCAGTACTTC.

Ten or more counts support this clonotype. V and J are TRBV29-1 and TRBJ2-2; no definite D call. Germline assignment: CDR1 SQVTM and CDR2 ANQGSEA. The CDR3 is made up of 16 amino acids. V lost 1 base and J lost 1, with 13 bases in between. The CDR3 region is CSVEVAVGQNTGELFF. As DNA, the CDR3 is TGCAGCGTTGAAGTTGCAGTAGGCCAGAACACCGGGGAGCTGTTTTTT.

This clonotype was counted a few times. This chain joins TRBV20-1 and TRBJ2-5; D possibly matches TRBD1 or TRBD2 (6 bases each). V lost 6 bases, J lost 5 bases, and 13 bases lay in between. Germline CDR1 reads DFQATT; CDR2 reads SNEGSKA (reference sequence). The CDR3 is 12 residues long. The CDR3 spells CSANQGRETQYF. In nucleotides, the CDR3 is TGCAGTGCAAATCAGGGGAGGGAGACCCAGTACTTC.

The chain joins TRBV25-1 to TRBJ1-4, with D uncertain. Germline assignment: CDR1 MGHDK and CDR2 SYGVNS. The CDR3 contains 13 residues. V gave up 2 bases and J gave up 4 bases, with 5 bases separating them. DNA of the CDR3: TGTGCCAGCAGTGAACGGTATAATGAAAAACTGTTTTTT. Its protein is CASSERYNEKLFF. The whole variable domain, remainder taken from reference TRBV25-1 and TRBJ1-4, is EADIYQTPRYLVIGTGKKITLECSQTMGHDKMYWYQQDPGMELHLIHYSYGVNSTEKGDLSSESTVSRIRTEHFPLTLESARPSHTSQYLCASSERYNEKLFFGSGTQLSVL.

There are a few counts of this clonotype. The chain recombines TRBV7-9 with TRBJ2-1, with 9 bases aligning to TRBD2. The germline gives CDR1 SEHNR, CDR2 FQNEAQ (reference sequence). Trimming at V came to 1 base and at J to 12 bases, leaving 4 bases not matched to a gene. This CDR3 spans 13 amino acids. This CDR3 reads CASSLVRGGWQFF. The CDR3 DNA sequence: TGTGCCAGCAGCTTAGTGCGGGGGGGATGGCAGTTCTTC.

This clonotype was recorded a few times. V and J are TRBV2 and TRBJ2-6; perhaps D is TRBD1 or TRBD2 (5 bases each). V lost 5 bases and J lost 4, with 12 bases in between. This CDR3 contains 15 residues. In germline, CDR1 is SNHLY, CDR2 FYNNEI. The CDR3 is CASSRGVWGANVLTF. CDR3 nucleotide sequence: TGTGCCAGCAGTCGAGGGGTGTGGGGGGCCAACGTCCTGACTTTC.

This clonotype has a handful of counts. In nucleotides, the CDR3 is TGCAGCGTTGAAGATGAACTAGCGGCTAGCACAGATACGCAGTATTTT. Protein product: CSVEDELAASTDTQYF. The chain is built from TRBV29-1 and TRBJ2-3; 8 nucleotides line up with TRBD2. Trimming took 0 bases from V and 0 from J; bases not matched to a gene: 5. The CDR3 loop spans 16 amino acids. The V gene's germline CDR1 is SQVTM and CDR2 ANQGSEA.

The sample holds many counts of this clonotype. The chain has TRBV20-1 and TRBJ1-1; D unclear. Between the trimmed V and J ends, which lost 5 bases and 1 base, there was a span of 11 bases. From germline, CDR1 is DFQATT and CDR2 SNEGSKA (reference sequence). The CDR3 runs to 13 residues. The CDR3 coding sequence is TGCAGTGCTTCCAGACCGACGAACACTGAAGCTTTCTTT. Translation: CSASRPTNTEAFF.

Worth noting for this clonotype: Given a much more abundant clone one base away, this may be a read error. The chain is built from TRBV12-3 or TRBV12-4 and TRBJ1-6; unclear D gene. CDR3 length equals 14 residues. CDR3 sequence (DNA): TGTGCCAGCACCGGGGAGGGATATAGTTCACCCCTCCACTTT. Protein product: CASTGEGYSSPLHF.

This clonotype has just a few counts. The chain couples TRBV5-1 to TRBJ2-1; D possibly matches TRBD1 or TRBD2 (5 bases each). The CDR3 totals 13 residues. The germline V and J ends were trimmed by 4 bases and 8 bases, with 13 bases remaining between them. Germline CDR1 and CDR2: SGHRS and YFSETQ. CDR3 DNA sequence: TGCGCCAGCAGCCTAGGGACCGAGGATGAGCAGTTCTTC. This sequence encodes CASSLGTEDEQFF.

This clonotype was found a few times. V gene TRBV5-1 combines with J gene TRBJ2-1, with 8 positions matching TRBD2. CDR1 SGHRS and CDR2 YFSETQ come from the germline V gene. V was clipped by 3 bases and J by 3 bases; unmatched bases: 8. The CDR3 sequence is 16 residues long. CDR3 protein: CASSSIREGHYNEQFF. DNA of the CDR3: TGCGCCAGCAGCTCGATACGGGAGGGCCACTACAATGAGCAGTTCTTC.

This clonotype appeared many times. This chain joins TRBV20-1 and TRBJ1-1; D possibly corresponds to TRBD1 (5 bases). V was shortened by 0 bases and J by 9 bases, with 8 bases between the two germline ends. CDR3 length: 11 amino acids. The germline gives CDR1 DFQATT, CDR2 SNEGSKA (reference sequence). The CDR3 loop is CSAREQEKAFF. The CDR3 DNA follows: TGCAGTGCTAGAGAACAGGAGAAAGCTTTCTTT.

The rearrangement links TRBV10-3 to TRBJ2-7; 8 bases align to TRBD2. The V and J ends lost 4 bases and 3 bases, in that order; junction bases with no gene match: 2. This CDR3 spans 13 amino acids. Germline CDR1 is ENHRY and CDR2 is SYGVKD. This CDR3 reads CAISAGTSYEQYF. As DNA, the CDR3 is TGTGCCATCAGTGCCGGGACTAGCTACGAGCAGTACTTC.

The count of this clonotype is one. The chain employs TRBV20-1 and TRBJ2-1; tentative D call: TRBD2 (5 bases). The CDR3 is 16 residues long. Deletions cut 7 bases from V and 9 bases from J, with 28 bases between. CDR1 is DFQATT, CDR2 SNEGSKA, per germline (reference sequence). CDR3: CSVESEIPGDRGEQFF. CDR3 DNA: TGCAGTGTGGAAAGCGAAATCCCAGGAGACCGGGGTGAGCAGTTCTTC.

This clonotype was found many times. This chain connects TRBV5-1 to TRBJ1-4; TRBD1 is a possible D gene (6 bases). The CDR3 runs 15 residues. V dropped 4 bases and J dropped 3 bases, with 13 bases sitting between them. Germline-derived CDR1 and CDR2 are SGHRS and YFSETQ. The CDR3 region is CASSTGGSANEKLFF. CDR3 DNA: TGCGCCAGCAGCACCGGGGGCTCGGCTAATGAAAAACTGTTTTTT.

In its sample, this clonotype was seen a few times. The chain joins TRBV10-3 to TRBJ1-5; TRBD1 is a possible D gene (5 bases). Germline CDR1 is ENHRY and CDR2 is SYGVKD. Trimming pared 0 bases from V and 4 bases from J, leaving 10 bases between. The CDR3 has 15 residues. In DNA, the CDR3 is TGTGCCATCAGTGAGTCGACAGCCTCAAATCAGCCCCAGCATTTT. It translates to CAISESTASNQPQHF.